This T cell receptor (beta chain) was documented in a study of cytomegalovirus exposure and HLA in healthy donors. In the study overall: An early release of data contained 75 million to 100 million unique TCRs, which came from HLA-typed donors.

The count of this clone is one. Its antigen remains unknown. Study-wide results and limits: Association with HLA alleles at 0.05 false discovery rate was found for 16,951 TCR beta sequences in a later analysis.

At the time of sampling, donors were nominally healthy, though unrecorded immune exposures were likely. PCR employed 60 Vbeta and 13 Jbeta primers. Some clones are missing from TCRdb's copy, which holds only in-frame ones; the method was immunoSEQ multiplex PCR. The table includes 60,000 to 65,000 clones, more than 75% detected once. This CDR3 contains 14 residues. V lost 0 bases and J lost 1, with 4 bases in between. Germline V gives CDR1 LNHDA, CDR2 SQIVND (reference sequence). Sequencing input: PBMCs. This clonotype originated in a man in his late teens or twenties in good health and CMV-seronegative. The chain combines TRBV19 with TRBJ1-5; no definite D call. The CDR3 region is CASSIDVSNQPQHF. The DNA of the CDR3 is TGTGCCAGTAGTATAGATGTAAGCAATCAGCCCCAGCATTTT.